Detailed here is one T cell receptor beta chain. Alongside a J-beta primer mix, a sample-barcoded 5' primer served in a second PCR lasting roughly 7 to 11 cycles. From the 5' RACE reads, TCRdb called clonotypes with MiXCR, one entry per CDR3 protein. The sample yields about a million distinct CDR3 sequences, 30% to 40% seen once. Trimming took 7 bases from V and 7 from J; bases not matched to a gene: 12. The CDR3 contains 15 residues. These data originate in a study of blood T cells in healthy people across ages. The rearrangement joins TRBV12-3 or TRBV12-4 to TRBJ2-2; 7 nucleotides line up with TRBD1. This clonotype originated in a man younger than 35 in good health. Sequencing input: blood. The CDR3 DNA is TGTGCCAGCAACCGGAGACAGGGTGAAATCGGGGAGCTGTTTTTT. This sequence encodes CASNRRQGEIGELFF.